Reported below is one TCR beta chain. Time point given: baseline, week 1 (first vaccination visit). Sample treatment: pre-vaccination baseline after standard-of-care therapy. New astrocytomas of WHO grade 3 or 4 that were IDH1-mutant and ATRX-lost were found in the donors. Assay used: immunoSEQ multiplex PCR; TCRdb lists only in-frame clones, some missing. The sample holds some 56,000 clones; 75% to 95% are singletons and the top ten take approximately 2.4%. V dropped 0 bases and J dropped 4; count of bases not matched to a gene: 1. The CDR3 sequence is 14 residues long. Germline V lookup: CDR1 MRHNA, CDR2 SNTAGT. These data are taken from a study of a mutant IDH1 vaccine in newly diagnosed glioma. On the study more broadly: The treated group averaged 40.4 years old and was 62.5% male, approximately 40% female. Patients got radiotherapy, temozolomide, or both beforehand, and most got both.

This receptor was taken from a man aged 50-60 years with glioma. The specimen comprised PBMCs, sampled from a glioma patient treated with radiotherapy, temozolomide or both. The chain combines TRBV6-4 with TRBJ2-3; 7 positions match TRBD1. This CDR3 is CASSDSQGADTQYF. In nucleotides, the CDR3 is TGTGCCAGCAGTGACTCCCAGGGGGCAGATACGCAGTATTTT.